This T cell receptor (beta chain) emerged from a study of T cells in Graves' hyperthyroidism and ophthalmopathy. Study-level background: Peripheral blood was taken when the disease was first diagnosed, before any treatment began. Study results and limitations: Ophthalmopathy prediction by the model preceded onset by a median about 6 months.

This clonotype was seen a few times. Antigen specificity is unknown. Amplified TCR beta CDR3 regions came from RNA transcripts. The primer set for the first-round RT-PCR of the TCR CDR3 was HTBI. TCRdb reprocessed the multiplex PCR reads via MiXCR and lists one record per CDR3 protein. The profile shows hundreds of thousands of distinct CDR3 sequences, roughly 15% of them singletons. Germline V gives CDR1 SQVTM, CDR2 ANQGSEA. V was trimmed by 6 bases and J by 10 bases, leaving 19 bases between them. The CDR3 is 13 residues long. This receptor was taken from a woman aged 50 to 60 with Graves' ophthalmopathy. The source material was blood. The V gene is TRBV29-1, the J gene TRBJ2-1; unclear D gene. This CDR3 is CSVPIGPLREQFF. DNA of the CDR3: TGCAGCGTCCCGATAGGGCCTTTACGGGAGCAGTTCTTC.